These 14 T cell receptor beta chains share one sample of origin, sequenced in a study of T cell responses to AZD1222 COVID-19 vaccine. Here immunoSEQ multiplex PCR was the method, and the copy in TCRdb shows in-frame clones only, minus some. The repertoire includes about 130,000 clones, under 90% of them detected once, and roughly 6% sits in the top ten. The specimen was peripheral blood, collected on day 0 of AZD1222 vaccination. The receptors derive from an adult in good health.

This rearrangement joins TRBV5-1 to TRBJ1-1, with TRBD1 as a possible D gene (5 bases). V lost 3 bases and J 4 bases, leaving 10 bases between the germline ends. The CDR3 is made up of 13 amino acids. Per germline, CDR1 SGHRS and CDR2 YFSETQ. The CDR3 protein is CASSWDGTTEAFF. The CDR3 DNA follows: TGCGCCAGCAGCTGGGACGGTACCACTGAAGCTTTCTTT.

The rearrangement uses TRBV29-1 and TRBJ1-5; D may be TRBD1 (6 bases). CDR1 is SQVTM and CDR2 is ANQGSEA in the germline V gene. V gave up 7 bases and J gave up 0 bases, with 13 bases separating them. The CDR3 spans 14 residues. The CDR3 nucleotides are TGCAGCGCCGGGGACAATTATAGCAATCAGCCCCAGCATTTT. As protein: CSAGDNYSNQPQHF. The full variable domain, rest sourced from reference TRBV29-1 and TRBJ1-5, is SAVISQKPSRDICQRGTSLTIQCQVDSQVTMMFWYRQQPGQSLTLIATANQGSEATYESGFVIDKFPISRPNLTFSTLTVSNMSPEDSSIYLCSAGDNYSNQPQHFGDGTRLSIL.

The genes are TRBV6-5 and TRBJ1-5; weak D call: TRBD1 (5 bases). CDR3 length equals 13 residues. The germline CDR1 and CDR2 sequences are MNHEY and SVGAGI. The germline V and J ends were trimmed by 5 bases and 7 bases, with 12 bases remaining between them. In nucleotides, the CDR3 is TGTGCCAGCAGTAACAACCAGGGACAGCCCCAGCATTTT. It translates to CASSNNQGQPQHF.

V is TRBV3-1 (or the pseudogene TRBV3-2) and J is TRBJ2-1; D might be TRBD1 (6 bases). The V gene's germline CDR1 is LGHDT and CDR2 YNNKEL (reference sequence). This CDR3 region has 13 residues. V lost 5 bases, J lost 13 bases, and 18 bases lay in between. In DNA, the CDR3 is TGTGCCAGCAGCGTGACAGGCCGGAATTACCAGTTCTTC. Translation: CASSVTGRNYQFF.

DNA for the CDR3: TGTGCCAGCAGCGAACTGGACAGGACTAACTATGGCTACACCTTC. This sequence encodes CASSELDRTNYGYTF. This chain links TRBV7-9 with TRBJ1-2; TRBD1 aligns across 7 bases. Per germline, CDR1 SEHNR and CDR2 FQNEAQ (reference sequence). The CDR3 runs 15 residues. The V segment lost 5 bases and the J segment 0 bases; nucleotides outside the gene matches: 6.

The chain uses TRBV14 and TRBJ1-1; D is ambiguous. Trimming pared 3 bases from V and 4 bases from J, leaving 24 bases between. This CDR3 has 18 residues. Per the germline V gene, CDR1 is SGHDN and CDR2 is FVKESK. CDR3 region: CASSHSVRSGSHSTEAFF. The CDR3, as DNA: TGTGCCAGCAGCCACTCGGTAAGATCCGGGTCCCACAGCACTGAAGCTTTCTTT.

V usage is TRBV10-3 and J usage is TRBJ1-2; no firm D call. Germline V lookup: CDR1 ENHRY, CDR2 SYGVKD. The CDR3 totals 13 residues. V was trimmed by 2 bases and J by 8 bases, leaving 12 bases between them. CDR3 amino acids: CAISEVQAGGYTF. The CDR3 DNA reads as TGTGCCATCAGTGAGGTCCAGGCTGGCGGCTACACCTTC.

The V call is TRBV3-1 (or the pseudogene TRBV3-2), the J call TRBJ1-1; TRBD1 is a possible D gene (5 bases). Germline V CDR1 and CDR2: LGHDT, YNNKEL (reference sequence). This CDR3 comprises 18 residues. Trimming removed 4 bases at V and 0 bases at J, with 21 bases between. CDR3 amino acids: CASSRTLGRAVMNTEAFF. CDR3 sequence (DNA): TGTGCCAGCAGCCGCACTCTGGGCAGGGCTGTTATGAACACTGAAGCTTTCTTT.

This clone was seen just once. The chain recombines TRBV7-2 with TRBJ2-3; unclear D gene. CDR1 and CDR2 from the germline V gene are SGHTA and FQGNSA. Trimming removed 1 base at V and 6 bases at J, with 8 bases between. The CDR3 covers 13 residues. The CDR3 spells CASSLVGWDTQYF. Written as DNA, the CDR3 is TGTGCCAGCAGCTTAGTGGGTTGGGATACGCAGTATTTT.

J is TRBJ1-1 and V is TRBV2; 9 nucleotides agree with TRBD1. V was pared by 5 bases and J by 0 bases, with 7 bases of the junction left unmatched. Germline V gene data show CDR1 as SNHLY and CDR2 as FYNNEI. This CDR3 contains 16 residues. Here the CDR3 DNA reads TGTGCCAGCAGTCCACCGGGACAGGGCCTGAACACTGAAGCTTTCTTT. This translates into CASSPPGQGLNTEAFF.

The genes are TRBV4-1 and TRBJ2-7; 7 nucleotides line up with TRBD1. This CDR3 is 15 amino acids long. V lost 3 bases and J lost 3; bases outside the gene matches: 8. Germline assignment: CDR1 MGHRA and CDR2 YSYEKL. The CDR3 region has the DNA TGCGCCAGCAGCCACGTGGACAGGAGCAACTACGAGCAGTACTTC. It translates to CASSHVDRSNYEQYF.

CDR3 in DNA: TGTGCCAGCTCACCTCTCCCCGTCGGGCCCAACAATCAGCCCCAGCATTTT. Protein: CASSPLPVGPNNQPQHF. The chain couples TRBV18 to TRBJ1-5; D remains ambiguous. Germline CDR1 KGHSH, CDR2 LQKENI. V was clipped by 3 bases and J by 3 bases, with 18 bases between them. The CDR3 has 17 residues.

The chain combines TRBV4-3 with TRBJ1-1; D is ambiguous. Germline V gene data show CDR1 as LGHNA and CDR2 as YSLEER. This CDR3 has 15 residues. Deletions cut 0 bases from V and 3 bases from J, with 11 bases between. The CDR3 bases are TGCGCCAGCAGCCAAGAAGGGCAGGCCGACACTGAAGCTTTCTTT. Its protein is CASSQEGQADTEAFF.

CDR3: CASSRDRNYGYTF. CDR3 nucleotide sequence: TGTGCCAGCAGCCGGGACAGGAACTATGGCTACACCTTC. The chain links TRBV7-2 to TRBJ1-2, with 8 positions matching TRBD1. Germline assignment: CDR1 SGHTA and CDR2 FQGNSA. V was pared by 5 bases and J by 2 bases, with 1 base of the junction left unmatched. The CDR3 is 13 residues long.